This passage covers 14 T cell receptor beta chains from one sample sequenced in a study of cytomegalovirus exposure and HLA in healthy donors. The PCR made use of 60 Vbeta and 13 Jbeta primers. Using immunoSEQ multiplex PCR, the repertoire was profiled, and TCRdb retains in-frame clones only, with some absent. The data contain under 200,000 clones, roughly 85% of them singletons. The sample taken for sequencing was PBMCs. Every receptor here comes from a young man in good health and CMV-seronegative.

The V call is TRBV5-1, the J call TRBJ2-7; tentatively, D is TRBD2 (5 bases). V lost 0 bases and J 4 bases, leaving 11 bases between the germline ends. The CDR3 contains 14 residues. The germline CDR1 and CDR2 sequences are SGHRS and YFSETQ. The chain's CDR3 is CASSLAEGRYEQYF. The CDR3 coding sequence is TGCGCCAGCAGCTTGGCTGAGGGTAGGTACGAGCAGTACTTC.

This clone showed up just once. CDR3 nucleotides: TGTGCCAGCGGCGGGTCCTACGAGCAGTACTTC. Translation: CASGGSYEQYF. This sequence joins TRBV6-5 and TRBJ2-7, with D maybe TRBD2 (5 bases). CDR3 length equals 11 residues. Germline V gives CDR1 MNHEY, CDR2 SVGAGI. With 8 bases removed from V and 1 base from J, the gap between germline ends came to 6 bases.

The table lists this clone with a few counts. This chain links TRBV27 with TRBJ2-7; 9 bases fit TRBD2. The V gene's germline CDR1 is MNHEY and CDR2 SMNVEV (reference sequence). V was pared by 0 bases and J by 0 bases, with 3 bases of the junction left unmatched. The CDR3 is 16 residues long. CDR3 sequence reads: CASSLSSGGSSYEQYF. The CDR3 DNA follows: TGTGCCAGCAGTTTATCTAGCGGGGGTTCCTCCTACGAGCAGTACTTC.

This sequence joins TRBV7-3 and TRBJ1-1; perhaps TRBD1 as D (5 bases). Trimming took off 5 bases at V and 7 bases at J, with 14 bases between the two ends. Germline V gives CDR1 SGHTA, CDR2 FQGTGA. CDR3 length: 13 amino acids. CDR3 sequence (DNA): TGTGCCAGCAGCCACGGGACTCCGCGTGAAGCTTTCTTT. Protein product: CASSHGTPREAFF.

This chain connects TRBV5-8 to TRBJ2-7; a possible D gene is TRBD2 (6 bases). Trimming removed 0 bases at V and 7 bases at J, with 14 bases between. From germline, CDR1 is SGHTS and CDR2 YDEGEE. The CDR3 loop spans 14 amino acids. The CDR3, as DNA: TGTGCCAGCAGCTTGGTTGGCGGGATGGAGGAGCAGTACTTC. It specifies CASSLVGGMEEQYF.

This chain connects TRBV6-1 to TRBJ1-1; perhaps TRBD1 as D (6 bases). The CDR3 covers 13 residues. Trimming left V 8 bases short and J 0 bases short, with 10 bases between. Germline V CDR1 and CDR2: MNHNS, SASEGT. For the CDR3, the DNA is TGTGCCAGCCCACGGACAGTGAACACTGAAGCTTTCTTT. Its translation is CASPRTVNTEAFF.

The chain links TRBV28 to TRBJ2-3, with TRBD1 matching 10 bases. This CDR3 spans 15 amino acids. After removal of 5 bases from V and 4 bases from J, the junction contained 6 bases not matched to a gene. CDR1 is MDHEN and CDR2 is SYDVKM in the germline V gene. The CDR3: CASSVDRGSPDTQYF. CDR3 bases: TGTGCCAGCAGTGTGGACAGGGGGAGTCCAGATACGCAGTATTTT.

The chain employs TRBV5-8 and TRBJ1-2, with 7 bases identical to TRBD1. V gave up 0 bases and J gave up 4 bases; unmatched junction bases: 3. Germline V lookup: CDR1 SGHTS, CDR2 YDEGEE. CDR3 size: 14 residues. CDR3 in amino acids: CASSLGPGGYGYTF. The DNA for the CDR3 is TGTGCCAGCAGCTTGGGGCCAGGGGGCTATGGCTACACCTTC. The full variable domain, in which reference TRBV5-8 and TRBJ1-2 provide the parts outside the CDR3, is EAGVTQSPTHLIKTRGQQATLRCSPISGHTSVYWYQQALGLGLQFLLWYDEGEERNRGNFPPRFSGRQFPNYSSELNVNALELEDSALYLCASSLGPGGYGYTFGSGTRLTVV.

The chain links TRBV6-5 to TRBJ2-7; 9 bases are shared with TRBD1. The CDR3 runs 15 residues. The junction had 4 bases not matched to a gene; V was cut back by 1 base and J by 3 bases. Germline assignment: CDR1 MNHEY and CDR2 SVGAGI. CDR3 DNA sequence: TGTGCCAGCAGTTACTATCCGACAGGGGGCTACGAGCAGTACTTC. It codes for CASSYYPTGGYEQYF.

V usage is TRBV11-3 and J usage is TRBJ2-3; TRBD2 matches at 11 bases. In germline, CDR1 is SGHNT, CDR2 YENEEA. The CDR3 spans 16 residues. V lost 2 bases, J lost 0 bases, and 1 base stayed unmatched. DNA of the CDR3: TGTGCCAGCAGCTTACGACTAGCGGGGAGCACAGATACGCAGTATTTT. As protein: CASSLRLAGSTDTQYF.

The gene calls are TRBV5-1 and TRBJ2-2; 14 bases are shared with TRBD2. J lost 6 bases, V lost 7 bases, and 5 bases had no gene match. Per the germline V gene, CDR1 is SGHRS and CDR2 is YFSETQ. This CDR3 contains 15 residues. The CDR3 bases are TGCGCCAGCGAGGGACTAGCGGGAGTGGCCGGGGAGCTGTTTTTT. It encodes CASEGLAGVAGELFF.

The V gene is TRBV11-2, the J gene TRBJ1-2, with D unresolved. CDR1 is SGHAT and CDR2 is FQNNGV in the germline V gene. This CDR3 is 14 amino acids long. The V end lost 5 bases, the J end lost 6 bases, and 16 bases lay between the germline ends. In DNA, the CDR3 is TGTGCCAGCAGCGCGGGCCACGAGAAGGATGGCTACACCTTC. As protein: CASSAGHEKDGYTF.

This sequence joins TRBV10-1 and TRBJ1-1; D may be TRBD1 (5 bases). V was cut by 5 bases and J by 3 bases, with 16 bases left in between. The CDR3 loop spans 15 amino acids. Germline V lookup: CDR1 WNHNN, CDR2 SYGVQD (reference sequence). CDR3 DNA sequence: TGCGCCAGCAGTCGCCACGTGGGGGGGGACACTGAAGCTTTCTTT. Translation gives CASSRHVGGDTEAFF.

This chain uses TRBV5-6 with TRBJ1-1, with 9 nucleotides matching TRBD1. The trim removed 6 bases at V and 3 bases at J, leaving 9 bases unmatched. Germline assignment: CDR1 SGHDT and CDR2 YYEEEE. CDR3 size: 15 residues. Here the CDR3 reads CASTPGTGSHTEAFF. The CDR3 DNA sequence: TGTGCCAGCACCCCGGGGACAGGGTCGCACACTGAAGCTTTCTTT.